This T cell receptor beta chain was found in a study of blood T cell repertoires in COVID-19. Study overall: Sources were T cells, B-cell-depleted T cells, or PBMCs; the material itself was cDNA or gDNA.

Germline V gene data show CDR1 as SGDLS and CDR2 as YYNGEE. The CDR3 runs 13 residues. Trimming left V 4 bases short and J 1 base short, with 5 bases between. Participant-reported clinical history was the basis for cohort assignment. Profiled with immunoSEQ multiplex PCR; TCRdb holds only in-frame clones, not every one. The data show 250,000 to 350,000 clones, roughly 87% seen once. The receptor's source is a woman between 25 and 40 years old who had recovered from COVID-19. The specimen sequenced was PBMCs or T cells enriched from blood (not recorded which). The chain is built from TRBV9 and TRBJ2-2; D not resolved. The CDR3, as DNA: TGTGCCAGCAGCCCTTTGAACACCGGGGAGCTGTTTTTT. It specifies CASSPLNTGELFF.